The entry that follows covers one T cell receptor (beta chain) sequence. The CDR3 is 13 residues long. Germline lookup yields CDR1 SQVTM and CDR2 ANQGSEA. The V end was cut by 3 bases, the J end by 5 bases, with 10 bases between. The data derive from a study of OX40 agonist ivuxolimab in advanced cancers. Whole-study context: An anti-OX40 (CD134) antibody with agonistic activity, ivuxolimab, was administered to patients. A history of anti-PD-1, anti-PD-L1 or anti-CTLA-4 therapy was acceptable, and over 30% had some. The diagnoses of dose-escalation patients were hepatocellular carcinoma, melanoma, renal cell or head and neck cancer.

The protocol was immunoSEQ multiplex PCR, while the TCRdb copy is restricted to in-frame clones and leaves out a portion. The data show 40,000 to 50,000 clones, 80% to 90% seen once. Sequencing used CD4+ or CD8+ T cells sorted from blood, obtained in a trial of the OX40 agonist ivuxolimab. This clonotype was obtained from an adult with an advanced solid tumor such as melanoma, head and neck, liver or kidney cancer. The rearrangement links TRBV29-1 to TRBJ1-4; D unresolved. DNA for the CDR3: TGCAGCGTTGAGTACAGCTGGAATGAAAAACTGTTTTTT. Translation gives CSVEYSWNEKLFF.